The rows below give T cell receptor beta chains drawn from one sample of a study of early T cells in non-severe SARS-CoV-2 infection. TCRdb processed the 5' RACE reads anew with MiXCR; each CDR3 protein has one entry. The repertoire includes about 69,000 distinct CDR3 sequences, roughly 9.5% of them detected once, and around 5.5% sits in the top ten. The sample comprised whole blood. The receptors derive from an adult who was a healthcare worker with PCR-confirmed SARS-CoV-2 infection or an uninfected control (not recorded which). Both conserved end residues are part of each CDR3. Fields, in order: CDR3 DNA, CDR3 protein, J gene, V gene, D gene, clone size. The D gene is left open where the match is weak. Size values are once, few and many counts, or a class for expanded clones, and some rows have none.

TGTGCCAGCAGGCCTTTGGGACAGTCCGAGCAGTACTTC,CASRPLGQSEQYF,TRBJ2-7,TRBV6-6,TRBD1,few
TGTGCCAGCAGTCCCCGGCAGGGGGGCTTGTACGAGCAGTACTTC,CASSPRQGGLYEQYF,TRBJ2-7,TRBV27,.,.
TGTGCCAGCACCGCCGGGACGACCTACGAGCAGTACTTC,CASTAGTTYEQYF,TRBJ2-7,TRBV28,.,few
TGTGCCAGCAGCTTAAACAGGGACTACGAGCAGTACTTC,CASSLNRDYEQYF,TRBJ2-7,TRBV7-2,.,many
TGTGCCAGCAGCCCCACCCTACTGGCGCTAACAGGCTACGAGCAGTACTTC,CASSPTLLALTGYEQYF,TRBJ2-7,TRBV11-1,.,few
TGTGCCAGCAGTGAAGCAGAGGGCCCCTTTAGGGAGCAGTACTTC,CASSEAEGPFREQYF,TRBJ2-7,TRBV6-1,.,few
TGTGCCAGCAGCTTAGGAGGACAGTCGAACACTGAAGCTTTCTTT,CASSLGGQSNTEAFF,TRBJ1-1,TRBV7-9,.,.
TGTGCCAGCAGCTTAGGGCAGAACAATGAGCAGTTCTTC,CASSLGQNNEQFF,TRBJ2-1,TRBV11-2,.,many
TGCAGCGCGGGGAGGGGGAATGAAAAACTGTTTTTT,CSAGRGNEKLFF,TRBJ1-4,TRBV29-1,.,many
TGCGCCAGCAGCTTGGAGGCCAGGGCGAATTCACCCCTCCACTTT,CASSLEARANSPLHF,TRBJ1-6,TRBV5-1,.,many
TGCGCCAGCAGCGAGGTTTTGTACTATGGCTACACCTTC,CASSEVLYYGYTF,TRBJ1-2,TRBV5-1,.,many
TGTGCCATCAGTGAGTCGAGGACTGGCTTCGATGTGAACACTGAAGCTTTCTTT,CAISESRTGFDVNTEAFF,TRBJ1-1,TRBV10-3,.,many
TGCAGCGTTGAGGGCGGGGGATTCTACGAGCAGTACTTC,CSVEGGGFYEQYF,TRBJ2-7,TRBV29-1,TRBD2,many
TGTGCCAGCAGTGAAGAGCGGGACGGATTATACGAGCAGTACTTC,CASSEERDGLYEQYF,TRBJ2-7,TRBV2,TRBD2,few
TGTGCCAGTAGTAGGACAGGGCGATCGATGGACGCTGAAGCTTTCTTT,CASSRTGRSMDAEAFF,TRBJ1-1,TRBV19,TRBD1,few
TGTGCCAGCAGTTACAAACAGGTTAGCTCCTACGAGCAGTACTTC,CASSYKQVSSYEQYF,TRBJ2-7,TRBV6-2/TRBV6-3,.,.
TGTGCCAGCAGTGACACATTCTCCGGGACTAGCGACTACAATGAGCAGTTCTTC,CASSDTFSGTSDYNEQFF,TRBJ2-1,TRBV6-4,TRBD2,many
TGTGCCAGCAGCGTAGGTGCGGGGAGCTCCTACGAGCAGTACTTC,CASSVGAGSSYEQYF,TRBJ2-7,TRBV9,.,many
TGTGCCAGCAGTTCTCCGGGACAGCAAAGCACAGATACGCAGTATTTT,CASSSPGQQSTDTQYF,TRBJ2-3,TRBV12-3/TRBV12-4,TRBD1,many
TGTGCCAGCAGCTTCCTCACTGCGAACACTGAAGCTTTCTTT,CASSFLTANTEAFF,TRBJ1-1,TRBV7-2,.,.
TGCGCCAGCAGCCAAAGGGGCAGTAGGGATGAGCAGTTCTTC,CASSQRGSRDEQFF,TRBJ2-1,TRBV4-3,.,many
TGTGCCAGCAGCCCCATCACAGGGGCGGACATTCAGTACTTC,CASSPITGADIQYF,TRBJ2-4,TRBV7-8,TRBD1,many
TGTGCCAGCAGCCCGCAACAGGGACGGGGCACAGATACGCAGTATTTT,CASSPQQGRGTDTQYF,TRBJ2-3,TRBV7-3,.,.
TGTGCCAGCAGTTTAACGCAGGGGGCGAATCAGCCCCAGCATTTT,CASSLTQGANQPQHF,TRBJ1-5,TRBV12-3/TRBV12-4,TRBD1,few
TGCAGTGCTAGTGAAGGACCGAGCTCTGGAAACACCATATATTTT,CSASEGPSSGNTIYF,TRBJ1-3,TRBV20-1,.,many
TGTGCCAGCAGCCTCCGGGGTAGCGGGGTCTCCTACGAGCAGTACTTC,CASSLRGSGVSYEQYF,TRBJ2-7,TRBV5-5,TRBD2,many
TGTGCCAGCTCACCGGCGGGGACAGGGTTTCGTGAAAAACTGTTTTTT,CASSPAGTGFREKLFF,TRBJ1-4,TRBV18,TRBD1,.
TGTGCCAGCAGTCGACGACTAGCGGGAGGCACCGGGGAGCTGTTTTTT,CASSRRLAGGTGELFF,TRBJ2-2,TRBV12-3/TRBV12-4,TRBD2,many
TGTGCCAGTAGTATTTTTTCTGGCAGCACGCAGTATTTT,CASSIFSGSTQYF,TRBJ2-3,TRBV19,.,many
TGCAGTGCTAGAGACAGTTCGGAGACCCAGTACTTC,CSARDSSETQYF,TRBJ2-5,TRBV20-1,.,many
TGTGCCAGCAGCGTAGACTCGGGAGTTGGAGAGACCCAGTACTTC,CASSVDSGVGETQYF,TRBJ2-5,TRBV9,.,.
TGTGCCAGCAGGGGACTAGATGAGACCCAGTACTTC,CASRGLDETQYF,TRBJ2-5,TRBV11-3,TRBD2,many
TGTGCCTGGAGTCCCGGGATTTTCTCAACTAATGAAAAACTGTTTTTT,CAWSPGIFSTNEKLFF,TRBJ1-4,TRBV30,.,many
TGTGCCAGTAGTATATCGCGGGGATCAGGCACTGAAGCTTTCTTT,CASSISRGSGTEAFF,TRBJ1-1,TRBV19,.,few
TGTGCCAGCAGCTTAGTCGGCGAGCAGTACTTC,CASSLVGEQYF,TRBJ2-7,TRBV11-2,.,many
TGCAGTGCTACCCCCCCGGGAGGGGCGAGAGAGCAGTACTTC,CSATPPGGAREQYF,TRBJ2-7,TRBV20-1,TRBD2,few
TGTGCCAACCGCTCGGGACTAGCGGCTTCGGAGCAGTACTTC,CANRSGLAASEQYF,TRBJ2-7,TRBV7-2,TRBD2,few
TGTGCCAGCGGGATTGGCACAGATACGCAGTATTTT,CASGIGTDTQYF,TRBJ2-3,TRBV12-3/TRBV12-4,.,many
TGTGCCAGCAGCCTGGGACCTTCCTCCTACGAGCAGTACTTC,CASSLGPSSYEQYF,TRBJ2-7,TRBV7-6,.,.
TGTGCCAGCAGCTTAACAGGGGGCGCGGTCACTGAAGCTTTCTTT,CASSLTGGAVTEAFF,TRBJ1-1,TRBV7-3,TRBD1,few
TGTGCCAGTAGCTTGGACGGGCGCATGGGGGGCGAGCAGTACTTC,CASSLDGRMGGEQYF,TRBJ2-7,TRBV19,.,few
TGTGCCAGCAGTTTAAGGGGTTTGACCTCCTACAATGAGCAGTTCTTC,CASSLRGLTSYNEQFF,TRBJ2-1,TRBV28,.,many
TGCAGTGCACCGACGATGATAGCGGGGGCGCTAGGGGCAGATACGCAGTATTTT,CSAPTMIAGALGADTQYF,TRBJ2-3,TRBV20-1,TRBD2,many
TGCAGCGTTGAAGAAACGGGGTTCACAGATACGCAGTATTTT,CSVEETGFTDTQYF,TRBJ2-3,TRBV29-1,.,many
TGCAGCGCCCGTCCGACCGGGGACATTCAGTACTTC,CSARPTGDIQYF,TRBJ2-4,TRBV29-1,.,.
TGTGCCTGGAGTATGGGGGCGGCTTCTCAGCCCCAGCATTTT,CAWSMGAASQPQHF,TRBJ1-5,TRBV30,.,many
TGCAGCTTCACTGACCGGAGCTCCTACAATGAGCAGTTCTTC,CSFTDRSSYNEQFF,TRBJ2-1,TRBV29-1,.,.
TGTGCCAGCAGCTTACATATCAGACGCTTCGGCACAGATACGCAGTATTTT,CASSLHIRRFGTDTQYF,TRBJ2-3,TRBV11-3,.,few
TGTGCCAGCAAAGGGGGGCTATCCTCCGAGCAGTACTTC,CASKGGLSSEQYF,TRBJ2-7,TRBV7-9,.,few
TGTGCCAGCAGGGGAAGGGAAATCGGGACCTACGAGCAGTACTTC,CASRGREIGTYEQYF,TRBJ2-7,TRBV6-1,.,many